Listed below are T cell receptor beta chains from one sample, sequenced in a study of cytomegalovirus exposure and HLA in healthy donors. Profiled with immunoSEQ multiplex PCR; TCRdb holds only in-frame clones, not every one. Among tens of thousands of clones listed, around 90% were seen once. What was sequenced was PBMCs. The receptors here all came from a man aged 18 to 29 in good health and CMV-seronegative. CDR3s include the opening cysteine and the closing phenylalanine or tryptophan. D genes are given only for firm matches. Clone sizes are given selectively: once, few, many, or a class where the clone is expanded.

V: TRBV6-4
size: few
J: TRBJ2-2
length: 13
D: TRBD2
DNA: TGTGCCAGCAGTGGGACTAGCGCCGGGGAGCTGTTTTTT
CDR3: CASSGTSAGELFF

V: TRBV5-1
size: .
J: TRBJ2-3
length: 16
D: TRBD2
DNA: TGCGCCAGCAGCTTGGGACTAGCGGGGTACACAGATACGCAGTATTTT
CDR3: CASSLGLAGYTDTQYF

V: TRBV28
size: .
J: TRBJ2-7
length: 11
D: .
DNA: TGTGCCAGCAGTTTACAATACGAGCAGTACTTC
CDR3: CASSLQYEQYF

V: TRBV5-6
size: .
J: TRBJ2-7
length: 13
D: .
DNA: TGTGCCAGCACCCAAGGGGGAGGGGGTGAGCAGTACTTC
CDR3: CASTQGGGGEQYF

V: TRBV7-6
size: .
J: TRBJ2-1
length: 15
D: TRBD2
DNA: TGTGCCAGCAGCTCCGGCGGGGGGAGTTACAATGAGCAGTTCTTC
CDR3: CASSSGGGSYNEQFF

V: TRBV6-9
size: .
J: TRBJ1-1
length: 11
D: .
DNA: TGTGCCCCTTGGGGAGATCTCGAGGCTTTCTTT
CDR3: CAPWGDLEAFF

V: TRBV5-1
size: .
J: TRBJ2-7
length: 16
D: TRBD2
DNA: TGCGCCAGCAGCTTGACTAGCGGAAACCCCTACTACGAGCAGTACTTC
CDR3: CASSLTSGNPYYEQYF

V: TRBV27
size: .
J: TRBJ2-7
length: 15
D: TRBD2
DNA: TGTGCCAGCAGTCCAGAGGGACTAGCGGGAAACGAGCAGTACTTC
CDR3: CASSPEGLAGNEQYF

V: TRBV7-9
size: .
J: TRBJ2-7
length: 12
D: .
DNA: TGTGCCAGCACCCCGAGAAGCGACGAGCAGTACTTC
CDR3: CASTPRSDEQYF

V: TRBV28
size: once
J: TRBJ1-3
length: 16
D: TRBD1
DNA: TGTGCCAGCAGTCCCGGACAGGGACTAATTGAAAACACCATATATTTT
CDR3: CASSPGQGLIENTIYF

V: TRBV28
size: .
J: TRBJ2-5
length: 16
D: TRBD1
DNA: TGTGCCAGCAGTTCCCCAACGACAGGGGGCCAAGAGACCCAGTACTTC
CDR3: CASSSPTTGGQETQYF

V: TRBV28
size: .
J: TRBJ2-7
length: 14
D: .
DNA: TGTGCCAGCACATCAGGGATTATCTCCTACGAGCAGTACTTC
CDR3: CASTSGIISYEQYF

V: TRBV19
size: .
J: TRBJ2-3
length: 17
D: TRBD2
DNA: TGTGCCAGTAGTGTTGGTGGGACTAGGATTCTCACAGATACGCAGTATTTT
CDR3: CASSVGGTRILTDTQYF

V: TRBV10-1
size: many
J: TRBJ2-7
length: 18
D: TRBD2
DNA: TGCGCCAGCAGTGATGTCAGGCGGACTAGCGGATTTCCCTACGAGCAGTACTTC
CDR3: CASSDVRRTSGFPYEQYF

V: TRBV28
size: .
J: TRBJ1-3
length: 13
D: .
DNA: TGTGCCAGCAGGCGCGAGGGTGGAAACACCATATATTTT
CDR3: CASRREGGNTIYF

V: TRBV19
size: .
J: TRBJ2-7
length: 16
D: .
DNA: TGTGCCAGTAGTAGAGGACTCTCCGGAAGCACCTACGAGCAGTACTTC
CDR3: CASSRGLSGSTYEQYF

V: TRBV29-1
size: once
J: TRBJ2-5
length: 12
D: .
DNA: TGCAGCGCCGTCGCGGAGACAGAGACCCAGTACTTC
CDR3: CSAVAETETQYF

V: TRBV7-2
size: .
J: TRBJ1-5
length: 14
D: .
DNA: TGTGCCAGCAGCTCTAACAGGGGCAATCAGCCCCAGCATTTT
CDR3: CASSSNRGNQPQHF

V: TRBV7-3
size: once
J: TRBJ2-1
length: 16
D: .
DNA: TGTGCCAGCAGCTTAACGCCGCAGGGATCCTACAATGAGCAGTTCTTC
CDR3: CASSLTPQGSYNEQFF

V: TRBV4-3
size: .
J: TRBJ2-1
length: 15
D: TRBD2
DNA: TGCGCCAGCAGCTCGGGACTAGCGGAGTACAATGAGCAGTTCTTC
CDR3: CASSSGLAEYNEQFF

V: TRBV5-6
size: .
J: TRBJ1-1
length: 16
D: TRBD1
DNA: TGTGCCAGCAGCGCCCCGGGACAGGGGTCAAACACTGAAGCTTTCTTT
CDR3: CASSAPGQGSNTEAFF

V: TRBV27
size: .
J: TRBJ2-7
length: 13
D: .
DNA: TGTGCCAGCAGTTCTCGAGGCGGCTACGAGCAGTACTTC
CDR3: CASSSRGGYEQYF

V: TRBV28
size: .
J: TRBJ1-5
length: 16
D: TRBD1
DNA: TGTGCCAGCAGTCCGGACAGGGGATACAGCAATCAGCCCCAGCATTTT
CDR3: CASSPDRGYSNQPQHF

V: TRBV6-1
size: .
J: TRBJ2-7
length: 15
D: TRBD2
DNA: TGTGCCAGCACCGCCCGACTAGCGGGAGATTACGAGCAGTACTTC
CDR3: CASTARLAGDYEQYF

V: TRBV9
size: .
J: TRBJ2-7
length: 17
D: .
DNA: TGTGCCAGCAGCGTAGATCCCACAGATGGGCCGCGACACGAGCAGTACTTC
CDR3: CASSVDPTDGPRHEQYF

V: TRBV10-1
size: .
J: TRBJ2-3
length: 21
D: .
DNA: TGCGCCAGCAGTGAGTCCATAGGAGCGGCCCCACCACGCCGAGCCCCAGATACGCAGTATTTT
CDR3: CASSESIGAAPPRRAPDTQYF

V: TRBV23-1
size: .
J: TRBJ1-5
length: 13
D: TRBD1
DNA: TGCGCCAGCAGGAGGGGGCTGAGTCAGCCCCAGCATTTT
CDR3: CASRRGLSQPQHF

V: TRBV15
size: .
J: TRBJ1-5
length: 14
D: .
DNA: TGTGCCACCAGCAGTGCCCCGAGAGGTCAGCCCCAGCATTTT
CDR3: CATSSAPRGQPQHF

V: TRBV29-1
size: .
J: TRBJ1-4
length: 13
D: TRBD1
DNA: TGCAGCGCATCACAGGGGGCTAATGAAAAACTGTTTTTT
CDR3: CSASQGANEKLFF

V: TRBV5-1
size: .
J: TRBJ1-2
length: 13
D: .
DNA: TGCGCCAGCAGCTCATCAGGCGAGAATGGCTACACCTTC
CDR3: CASSSSGENGYTF

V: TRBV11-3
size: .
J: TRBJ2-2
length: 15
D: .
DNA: TGTGCCAGCAGCTCAGGGCAGTTTAACACCGGGGAGCTGTTTTTT
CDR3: CASSSGQFNTGELFF

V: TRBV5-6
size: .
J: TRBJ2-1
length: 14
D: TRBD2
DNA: TGTGCCAGCAGCCTTGGGACTAGTTCCTATGAGCAGTTCTTC
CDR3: CASSLGTSSYEQFF

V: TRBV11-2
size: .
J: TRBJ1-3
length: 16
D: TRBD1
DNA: TGTGCCAGCAGCTTAGGACCGGGACAGGGGGTCAACTCCATATATTTT
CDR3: CASSLGPGQGVNSIYF

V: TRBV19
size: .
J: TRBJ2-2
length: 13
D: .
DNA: TGTGCCAGTAGTATCAGGGGAACCGGGGAGCTGTTTTTT
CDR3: CASSIRGTGELFF

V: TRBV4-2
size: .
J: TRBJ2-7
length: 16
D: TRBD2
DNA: TGTGCCAGCAGCCAAGAATCGGTGGGAGGGCCGGACGAGCAGTACTTC
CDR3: CASSQESVGGPDEQYF

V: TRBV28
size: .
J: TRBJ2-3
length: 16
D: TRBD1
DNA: TGTGCCAGCAGTTCCCCCGGACAGGGGTTCACAGATACGCAGTATTTT
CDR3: CASSSPGQGFTDTQYF

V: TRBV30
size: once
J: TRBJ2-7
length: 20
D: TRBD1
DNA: TGTGCCTGGAGTCCGAGGCCTGACAGGGGGCGCCGCCCTGCTGGGGGCGAGCAGTACTTC
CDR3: CAWSPRPDRGRRPAGGEQYF

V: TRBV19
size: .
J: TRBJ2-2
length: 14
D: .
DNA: TGTGCCAGTTTAAGACACCAAAACACCGGGGAGCTGTTTTTT
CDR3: CASLRHQNTGELFF

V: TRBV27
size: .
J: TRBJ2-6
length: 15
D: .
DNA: TGTGCCAGCAGTCCCCTGGGGCTAGGGGCCAACGTCCTGACTTTC
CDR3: CASSPLGLGANVLTF

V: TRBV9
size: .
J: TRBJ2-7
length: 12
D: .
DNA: TGTGCCAGCAGCGCGTCCTTCTACGAGCAGTACTTC
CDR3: CASSASFYEQYF

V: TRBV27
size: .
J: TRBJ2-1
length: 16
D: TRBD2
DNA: TGTGCCAGCAGTTTAACTAGCGGGAGGGCCATCAATGAGCAGTTCTTC
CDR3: CASSLTSGRAINEQFF

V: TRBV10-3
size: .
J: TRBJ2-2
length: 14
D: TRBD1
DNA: TGTGCCATCACCAAGACAGGGGACACCGGGGAGCTGTTTTTT
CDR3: CAITKTGDTGELFF

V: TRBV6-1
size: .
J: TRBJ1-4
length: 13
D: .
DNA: TGTGCCTGGAGCCGGGTCTTCGCGGAAAAACTGTTTTTT
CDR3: CAWSRVFAEKLFF

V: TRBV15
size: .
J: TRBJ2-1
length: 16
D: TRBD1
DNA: TGTGCCACCAGCAGAGGAGGCAGGGGGAGCGACAATGAGCAGTTCTTC
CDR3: CATSRGGRGSDNEQFF

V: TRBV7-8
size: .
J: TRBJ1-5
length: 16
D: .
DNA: TGTGCCAGCAGCTTAGTTACCAGGGGAAGAGGTCAGCCCCAGCATTTT
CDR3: CASSLVTRGRGQPQHF

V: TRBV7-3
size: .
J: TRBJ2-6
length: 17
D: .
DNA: TGTGCCAGCAGCTTAATTGCCAGGGGGGCCGGGGCCAACGTCCTGACTTTC
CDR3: CASSLIARGAGANVLTF

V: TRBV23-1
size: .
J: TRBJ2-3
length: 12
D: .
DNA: TGCGCCAGCAGTCGTTTAGCAGATACGCAGTATTTT
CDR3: CASSRLADTQYF

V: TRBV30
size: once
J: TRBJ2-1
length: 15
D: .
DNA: TGTGCCTGGAGTGTTAGAGTCTTCTCCTACAATGAGCAGTTCTTC
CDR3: CAWSVRVFSYNEQFF

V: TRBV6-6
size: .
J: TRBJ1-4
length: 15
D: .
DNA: TGTGCCAGCGGCACAGGGCGGATTGCATATGAAAAACTGTTTTTT
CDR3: CASGTGRIAYEKLFF

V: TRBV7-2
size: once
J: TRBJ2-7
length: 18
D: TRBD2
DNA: TGTGCCAGCAGCTTACGTCGGACTAGCGGGAGGTTGCCCTACGAGCAGTACTTC
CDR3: CASSLRRTSGRLPYEQYF

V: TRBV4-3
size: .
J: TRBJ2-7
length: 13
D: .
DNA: TGCGCCAGCAGCCAAGAAAACACCTACGAGCAGTACTTC
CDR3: CASSQENTYEQYF

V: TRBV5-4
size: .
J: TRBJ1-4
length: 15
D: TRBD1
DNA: TGTGCCAGCAGCACGACAGGGGCTCTCAATGAAAAACTGTTTTTT
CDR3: CASSTTGALNEKLFF

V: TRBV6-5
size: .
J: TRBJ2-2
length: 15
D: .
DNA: TGTGCCAGCAGCGGGAGCGGGTTACCCACCGGGGAGCTGTTTTTT
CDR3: CASSGSGLPTGELFF

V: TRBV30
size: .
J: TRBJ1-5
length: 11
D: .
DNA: TGTGCCTGGGGATTTCGGGAGCCCCAGCATTTT
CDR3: CAWGFREPQHF

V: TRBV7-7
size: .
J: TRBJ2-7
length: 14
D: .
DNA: TGTGCTAGCAGCTTAGAGGAGGGCTCCTACGAGCAGTACTTC
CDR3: CASSLEEGSYEQYF

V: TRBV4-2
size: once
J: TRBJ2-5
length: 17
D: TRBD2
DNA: TGTGCCAGCAGCCGAGGGACTAGCGGGAGGGATGGGGAGACCCAGTACTTC
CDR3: CASSRGTSGRDGETQYF

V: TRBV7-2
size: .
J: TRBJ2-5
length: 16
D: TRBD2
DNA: TGTGCCAGCAGCACCGGTTCTAGCGGGGCAAGAGAGACCCAGTACTTC
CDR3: CASSTGSSGARETQYF

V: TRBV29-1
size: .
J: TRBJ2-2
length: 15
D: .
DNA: TGCAGCGTTGAAGCTGGCCGGGGGAGGCCCGGGGAGCTGTTTTTT
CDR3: CSVEAGRGRPGELFF

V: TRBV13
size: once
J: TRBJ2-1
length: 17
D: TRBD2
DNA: TGTGCCAGCAGCTTTATCTTAGCGGGAGGGCGGAACAATGAGCAGTTCTTC
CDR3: CASSFILAGGRNNEQFF